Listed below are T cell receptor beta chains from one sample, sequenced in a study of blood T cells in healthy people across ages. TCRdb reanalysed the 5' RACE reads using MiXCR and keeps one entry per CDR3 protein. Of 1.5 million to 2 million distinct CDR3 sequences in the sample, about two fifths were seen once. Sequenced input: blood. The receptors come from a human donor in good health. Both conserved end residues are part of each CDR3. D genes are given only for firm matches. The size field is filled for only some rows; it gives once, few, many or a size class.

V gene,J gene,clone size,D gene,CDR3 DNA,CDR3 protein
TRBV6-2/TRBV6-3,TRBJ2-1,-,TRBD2,TGTGCCAGCCATAGCGGGGGATTCGATGGGAATGAGCAGTTCTTC,CASHSGGFDGNEQFF
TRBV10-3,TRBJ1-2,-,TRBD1,TGTGCCATCAGTGAGCAGGGACAGGGGGCTAACTATGGCTACACCTTC,CAISEQGQGANYGYTF
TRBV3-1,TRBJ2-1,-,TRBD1,TGTGCCAGCAGCCTAGGGACCGGGACAGGGACCTACAATGAGCAGTTCTTC,CASSLGTGTGTYNEQFF
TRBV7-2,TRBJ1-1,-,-,TGTGCCAGCAGCTACGGGGCCCCCGACAAAGCTTTCTTT,CASSYGAPDKAFF
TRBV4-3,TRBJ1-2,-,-,TGCGCCAGCAGCCAAGATTCCCCAGGGAACTATGGCTACACCTTC,CASSQDSPGNYGYTF
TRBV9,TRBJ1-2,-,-,TGTGCCAGCAGCGTTAGTCAACAGGGAGACTACACCTTC,CASSVSQQGDYTF
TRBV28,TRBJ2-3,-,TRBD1,TGTGCCATCTCCTGGGGGACAGGGGGCACAGATACGCAGTATTTT,CAISWGTGGTDTQYF
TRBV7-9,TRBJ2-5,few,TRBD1,TGTGCCAGCAGCCTCCACGACAGGGGACAAGAGACCCAGTACTTC,CASSLHDRGQETQYF
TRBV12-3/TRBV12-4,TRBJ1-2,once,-,TGTGCTAGCAGTTTACTGAGGCTAGGGGAAGGCTACACCTTC,CASSLLRLGEGYTF
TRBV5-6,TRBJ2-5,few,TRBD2,TGTGCCAGCAGCACCTCTCCGGGGGGAGGAGAGACCCAGTACTTC,CASSTSPGGGETQYF
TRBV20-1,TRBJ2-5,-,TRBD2,TGCAGTGCTAGCGGTGGGACTAGCGGGTACCAAGAGACCCAGTACTTC,CSASGGTSGYQETQYF
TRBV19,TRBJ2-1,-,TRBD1,TGTGCCAGTAGTATTGGGGACAGTCCGTCGGTTGAGCAGTTCTTC,CASSIGDSPSVEQFF
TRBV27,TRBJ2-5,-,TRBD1,TGTGCCAGCAGAAAACCGGGACAGGGACAAGAGACCCAGTACTTC,CASRKPGQGQETQYF
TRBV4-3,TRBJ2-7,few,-,TGCGCCAGCAGCGCCTACGCGCAGTACTTC,CASSAYAQYF
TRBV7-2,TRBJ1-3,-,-,TGTGCCAGCAGCTTAGTGCAATCGGGAAACACCATATATTTT,CASSLVQSGNTIYF
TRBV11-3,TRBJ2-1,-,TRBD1,TGTGCCAGCAGCTCTGTCCGGGACAGGGGGTTTGAGCAGTTCTTC,CASSSVRDRGFEQFF
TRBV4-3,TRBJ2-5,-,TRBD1,TGCGCCAGCAGCCAAGACCCGGGACAGGGGAATGAGCAGTACTTC,CASSQDPGQGNEQYF
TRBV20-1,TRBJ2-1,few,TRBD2,TGCAGTGTCCCCACAGGTTGGACTAGCGGGGGAAGTGAGCAGTTCTTC,CSVPTGWTSGGSEQFF